This T cell receptor (beta chain) was recorded in a study of T cell responses to AZD1222 COVID-19 vaccine. Study-wide results and limits: The CD4 TCRs associated with vaccination extended across spike and predominated at 160-218 and 743-854. At study baseline, merely about 6 AZD1222 recipients were seropositive. Receipt of two AZD1222 doses was followed by a rise in Spike-specific TCR breadth and depth.

Notes on this clone: Antigen specificity is unknown.

The data were produced by immunoSEQ multiplex PCR, yet TCRdb's version contains in-frame clones alone and is incomplete. This sample has some 80,000 clones, with about 91% found just once. This clonotype originated in an adult who received the MenACWY meningococcal vaccine as a control. The specimen was peripheral blood, collected 28 days after the second dose of the MenACWY control vaccine.

CDR3 protein: CASSQWTEQYF. CDR3 bases: TGTGCCAGCAGCCAGTGGACCGAGCAGTACTTC. V gene TRBV3-1 (or the pseudogene TRBV3-2) combines with J gene TRBJ2-7, with D uncertain. Trimming pared 3 bases from V and 6 bases from J, leaving 6 bases between. Germline V lookup: CDR1 LGHDT, CDR2 YNNKEL (reference sequence). This CDR3 contains 11 residues.